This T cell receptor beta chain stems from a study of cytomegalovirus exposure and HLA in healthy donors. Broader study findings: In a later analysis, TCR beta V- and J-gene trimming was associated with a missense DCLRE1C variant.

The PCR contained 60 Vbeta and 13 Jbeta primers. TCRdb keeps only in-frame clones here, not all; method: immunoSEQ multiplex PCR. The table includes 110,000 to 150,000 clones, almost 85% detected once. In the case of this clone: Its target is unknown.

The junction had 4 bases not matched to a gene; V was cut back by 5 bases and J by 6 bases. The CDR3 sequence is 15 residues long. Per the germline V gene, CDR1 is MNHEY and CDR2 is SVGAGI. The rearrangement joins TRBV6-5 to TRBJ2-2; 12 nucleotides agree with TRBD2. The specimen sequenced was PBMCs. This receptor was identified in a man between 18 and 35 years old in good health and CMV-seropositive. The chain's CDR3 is CASSRLAGVAGELFF. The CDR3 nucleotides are TGTGCCAGCAGTCGACTAGCGGGAGTGGCCGGGGAGCTGTTTTTT.